This T cell receptor beta chain originates from a study of PD-1 blockade in classical Hodgkin lymphoma. As concerns this clone: Its target is not known.

Sample time point: newly diagnosed, previously untreated cHL patient sample. The CD8+ T cells came from thawed PBMCs through magnetic negative selection. The CDR3 covers 13 residues. V dropped 3 bases and J dropped 3; count of bases not matched to a gene: 3. Germline loops: CDR1 SGHRS, CDR2 YFSETQ. Sequencing was performed with immunoSEQ multiplex PCR; in TCRdb, only in-frame clones are kept and a portion is missing. The data contain around 23,000 clones, more than 75% of them seen just once; the ten biggest clones take up roughly 7.4%. Overall study results and limits: Lower baseline TCR diversity was reported for newly diagnosed patients than for healthy donors.

This sequence joins TRBV5-1 and TRBJ2-7, with TRBD1 identical over 7 bases. The sequencing sample was made of CD8+ T cells from blood. The receptor was isolated from a human donor with classical Hodgkin lymphoma. The CDR3 spells CASSSRTGYEQYF. The CDR3, as DNA: TGCGCCAGCAGCTCGAGGACAGGCTACGAGCAGTACTTC.